Listed below are T cell receptor beta chains from one sample, sequenced in a study of beta chain features in type 1 diabetes. Profiled with immunoSEQ multiplex PCR; TCRdb holds only in-frame clones, not every one. The sample has 600,000 to 750,000 clones; approximately 13% are singletons. The sequenced sample consisted of naive CD4+ T cells from blood. The receptors shown here come from a man between 25 and 39 years old with type 1 diabetes. The CDR3 runs from the conserved cysteine through the conserved F or W. A D gene is named only where the DNA matches it firmly. The size of a clone is reported for some rows only, either as once, few or many, or as a class for expanded clones.

j_call | clone_size | d_call | v_call | cdr3_aa | cdr3_nt
TRBJ1-1 | few | - | TRBV19 | CASSPTVNTEAFF | TGTGCCAGTAGTCCGACGGTGAACACTGAAGCTTTCTTT
TRBJ1-5 | - | TRBD1 | TRBV29-1 | CSVAGTGDNQPQHF | TGCAGCGTTGCCGGGACAGGGGACAATCAGCCCCAGCATTTT
TRBJ2-5 | few | - | TRBV6-1 | CASNLLSQETQYF | TGTGCCAGCAACCTTCTCTCTCAAGAGACCCAGTACTTC
TRBJ1-2 | - | - | TRBV28 | CASRSRGSGYTF | TGTGCCAGCAGGTCCCGGGGGAGTGGCTACACCTTC
TRBJ1-1 | - | - | TRBV6-5 | CASSSLEAGSTEAFF | TGTGCCAGCAGTTCCCTTGAGGCGGGGAGCACTGAAGCTTTCTTT
TRBJ2-1 | - | TRBD2 | TRBV7-9 | CASSSPGGGLVEQFF | TGTGCCAGCAGCTCCCCCGGGGGGGGCCTCGTTGAGCAGTTCTTC
TRBJ1-6 | few | TRBD1 | TRBV30 | CAWTTFDRAGPLHF | TGTGCCTGGACAACTTTCGACAGGGCTGGACCCCTCCACTTT
TRBJ1-2 | few | TRBD1 | TRBV25-1 | CASTGTGDGYTF | TGTGCCAGCACCGGGACAGGGGATGGCTACACCTTC
TRBJ2-2 | - | - | TRBV7-7 | CASSLQQAVDTGELFF | TGTGCCAGCAGCTTACAACAGGCGGTTGATACCGGGGAGCTGTTTTTT
TRBJ1-6 | few | TRBD1 | TRBV27 | CASSLRGAGGNSPLHF | TGTGCCAGCAGCCTAAGGGGAGCAGGGGGGAATTCACCCCTCCACTTT
TRBJ2-3 | - | TRBD1 | TRBV11-2 | CASSLVPGQGFLDTQYF | TGTGCCAGCAGCTTAGTTCCGGGACAGGGTTTTTTGGATACGCAGTATTTT
TRBJ2-5 | few | - | TRBV10-3 | CAIRAGVEETQYF | TGTGCCATCAGGGCCGGGGTGGAAGAGACCCAGTACTTC
TRBJ2-5 | - | - | TRBV14 | CASSYGETQYF | TGTGCCAGCAGCTACGGGGAGACCCAGTACTTC
TRBJ2-7 | - | TRBD2 | TRBV7-9 | CASSLGGAFEQYF | TGTGCCAGCAGTCTCGGGGGGGCCTTCGAGCAGTACTTC
TRBJ1-1 | few | - | TRBV14 | CASSQDNRWGQAFF | TGTGCCAGCAGCCAAGATAACCGCTGGGGCCAAGCTTTCTTT